This T cell receptor beta chain was captured in a study of CXCR3-negative and CXCR3-positive naive CD8 T cells. Study-wide context: Libraries each contributed about 1.5 +/- 0.3 million TRB reads, for around 150 million in total. Study-level points and caveats: Both naive subsets showed comparably high diversity, and memory CD8+ cells showed much lower diversity. After cryopreservation, expression of CXCR3 was partially reduced, and most assays were run with fresh PBMCs. Compared with CXCR3-negative naive cells, CXCR3-positive naive cells showed more hydrophobic TRB CDR3s.

In preparing the TRB cDNA libraries, 5' RACE with UMI labels was used. Using the 5' RACE reads, TCRdb records one entry per CDR3 protein without DNA. The table for this sample gives 85,000 to 130,000 distinct CDR3 sequences. Germline CDR1 reads MGHDK; CDR2 reads SYGVNS. This CDR3 has 14 amino acids. With regard to this clonotype: As yet, its antigen is unknown.

The chain couples TRBV25-1 to TRBJ2-3; without DNA, the TCRdb call of TRBD1 cannot be checked. Sequencing was done on a sample of naive CXCR3+ CD8+ T cells from blood. This sample's subset: CD45RO-CCR7+CD27+CD95- naive CD8+ T cells expressing CXCR3 (TNR3+). This sequence was found in a human donor in good health. Some clones in this sample may be carry-over from other donors' samples. The CDR3 loop is CASSEWRGEDTQYF.